Here is one TCR beta chain with its context. Its antigen is unidentified. This sample stems from a study of spatial heterogeneity in lung cancer. Study background: The authors sequenced available follow-up PBMC samples, taken a median of approximately 2 years after resection.

TCRdb re-called the 5' RACE reads with MiXCR, one entry per CDR3 protein. The sample holds about 120,000 distinct CDR3 sequences, 9.5% to 15% seen once. The time point denotes: blood at routine non-recurrence follow-up after resection. Unsorted tumor, nontumor lung tissue or cryopreserved PBMC supplied the whole RNA. General observations from the study: The appearance of ubiquitous expanded tumor TCRs in blood was greater at resection than follow-up.

CDR3 length: 13 residues. V lost 7 bases to trimming and J lost 2 bases, with 11 bases between them. The V gene's germline CDR1 is MNHEY and CDR2 SVGEGT. The sequencing here drew on PBMCs, taken at follow-up. This clonotype originated in a male donor with early-stage non-small cell lung cancer. The chain carries TRBV6-2 or TRBV6-3 and TRBJ1-1, with D perhaps TRBD1 (6 bases). CDR3 residues: CASTRRGNTEAFF. The CDR3 nucleotides read TGTGCCAGCACCCGCAGGGGCAACACTGAAGCTTTCTTT.